Detailed here is one T cell receptor (beta chain). The data derive from a study of blood T cell repertoires in COVID-19. This CDR3 has 14 amino acids. Looked up from germline, CDR1 is LGHDT and CDR2 is YNNKEL (reference sequence). Trimming shortened V by 3 bases and J by 3 bases, and 9 bases separated the two germline ends. The data were produced by immunoSEQ multiplex PCR, yet TCRdb's version contains in-frame clones alone and is incomplete. The profile shows fewer than 100,000 clones, 80% to 85% of them singletons. The TCR sequence derives from a human donor in a cohort sampled during active COVID-19. This sequence joins TRBV3-1 (or the pseudogene TRBV3-2) and TRBJ1-5; TRBD1 is a possible D gene (6 bases). Sequencing input: peripheral blood. The CDR3 sequence: CASSHGQPNQPQHF. The CDR3 DNA follows: TGTGCCAGCAGCCACGGACAGCCCAATCAGCCCCAGCATTTT.